Below, 24 T cell receptor beta chains from the same sample are listed, as sequenced in a study of tumor and adjacent non-tumor tissue in lung cancer. The library came from three nested PCR rounds adapted from ARM-PCR protocols. In TCRdb, the multiplex PCR reads were re-called with MiXCR into one record per CDR3 protein. The data hold about 200,000 distinct CDR3 sequences, with around 71% observed a single time. This sample's RNA came from whole unsorted tissue. The sequencing input was lung tumor tissue. The receptors here all came from a man between 60 and 75 years old with non-small cell lung cancer.

In the case of this clonotype: Its ends do not fully match the called genes, so a read error is possible. V usage is TRBV4-2 and J usage is TRBJ1-5, with D perhaps matching TRBD1 (5 bases). The CDR3 totals 17 residues. Per the germline V gene, CDR1 is LGHNA and CDR2 is YNFKEQ. CDR3 DNA sequence: TGTGCCAGCAGCCAAGATCCGACGGGGCACGGCAATCAGTCCCAGCATTTT. Protein: CASSQDPTGHGNQSQHF.

On this clonotype: At one end, the junction sequence differs from germline, possibly due to a read error. V and J are TRBV20-1 and TRBJ1-4, with D possibly matching TRBD1 (6 bases). This CDR3 is built from 12 residues. Germline V gene data show CDR1 as DFQATT and CDR2 as SNEGSKA (reference sequence). CDR3 nucleotides: TGCACTGCTAGCGACAGGACAGAAAAACTGTTTTTT. It is translated as CTASDRTEKLFF.

Comment on this clonotype: Compared with germline, one end of the junction differs, possibly owing to a read error. V usage is TRBV6-2 or TRBV6-3 and J usage is TRBJ1-2, with TRBD1 matching 10 bases. This CDR3 is built from 15 residues. Germline CDR1 reads MNHEY; CDR2 reads SVGEGT. As DNA, the CDR3 is TGTGCCTGCAGTTTATCAACCGGGACAGGGGAATGCTACACCTTT. This sequence encodes CACSLSTGTGECYTF.

This clonotype was observed many times. The genes are TRBV6-1 and TRBJ2-3; 9 bases fit TRBD2. This CDR3 spans 15 amino acids. Germline-derived CDR1 and CDR2 are MNHNS and SASEGT. V lost 1 base and J lost 6; bases outside the gene matches: 5. Written as DNA, the CDR3 is TGTGCCAGCAGTGAAGGGAGTAGCGGGAGTGATACGCAGTATTTT. This translates into CASSEGSSGSDTQYF.

The chain couples TRBV11-2 to TRBJ2-6; TRBD1 is a possible D gene (5 bases). The V end was cut by 7 bases, the J end by 16 bases, with 23 bases between. The length of the CDR3 is 14 residues. The germline gives CDR1 SGHAT, CDR2 FQNNGV. CDR3 nucleotide sequence: TGTGCCAGCAATTCTATCTCTGGGGCCAAAGTTCTGACTTTC. Translation: CASNSISGAKVLTF.

Ten or more counts support this clonotype. The V call is TRBV11-2, the J call TRBJ2-1; D not certain. CDR3 size: 15 residues. Trimming pared 0 bases from V and 0 bases from J, leaving 6 bases between. CDR1 is SGHAT, CDR2 FQNNGV, per germline. The CDR3 bases are TGTGCCAGCAGCTTAGAAGGTAGCTCCTACAATGAGCAGTTCTTC. Amino acid sequence: CASSLEGSSYNEQFF.

The chain combines TRBV6-5 with TRBJ2-7; D is tentatively TRBD1 or TRBD2 (6 bases each). V lost 6 bases and J lost 2, with 20 bases in between. The germline CDR1 and CDR2 sequences are MNHEY and SVGAGI. This CDR3 is 16 amino acids long. DNA for the CDR3: TGTGCCAGCAGGACATCCAAGGGGGGCATTCCCTACGAGCAGTACTTC. Its translation is CASRTSKGGIPYEQYF.

Of note for this clonotype: An end of the junction does not agree with germline; a read error may underlie this. The V gene is TRBV20-1, the J gene TRBJ1-2; TRBD1 matches 7 bases. This CDR3 contains 20 residues. Germline V gives CDR1 DFQATT, CDR2 SNEGSKA (reference sequence). The CDR3 sequence is CSSRDPPRQGGAQLADGYTF. Here the CDR3 DNA reads TGCAGTTCTAGAGACCCACCCAGACAGGGTGGGGCGCAGCTCGCTGATGGCTACACCTTC.

V gene TRBV20-1 combines with J gene TRBJ1-1, with a possible D match to TRBD1 (5 bases). From germline, CDR1 is DFQATT and CDR2 SNEGSKA (reference sequence). Trimming removed 0 bases from V and 3 bases from J, with 17 bases in between. The CDR3 consists of 16 residues. The CDR3, as DNA: TGCAGTGCTAGAGAATTGGCAGGGATAGTTTACACTGAAGCTTTCTTT. This sequence encodes CSARELAGIVYTEAFF.

Only a few counts were recorded for this clonotype. The genes are TRBV5-1 and TRBJ1-2; TRBD1 matches 9 bases. Germline CDR1 and CDR2: SGHRS and YFSETQ. J gave up 2 bases and V 4 bases, and 3 bases lay outside the gene matches. CDR3 size: 14 residues. Here the CDR3 DNA reads TGCGCCAGCAGCGCCGGACAGGGGAACTATGGCTACACCTTC. Residues: CASSAGQGNYGYTF.

About this clonotype: Just one base apart from a much larger clone, this may be a read error. V is TRBV29-1 and J is TRBJ1-2; a possible D gene is TRBD1 (6 bases). Germline values: CDR1 SQVTM, CDR2 ANQGSEA. V was shortened by 7 bases and J by 4 bases, with 13 bases between the two germline ends. This CDR3 has 12 residues. CDR3 nucleotides: TGCAGCGCCAAAGACAGGAGCTATGGCTACACCTTC. Its translation is CSAKDRSYGYTF.

This clonotype was seen more than once but under ten times. The V and J genes are TRBV5-1 and TRBJ2-5; possible D gene TRBD1, 5 bases. Between the trimmed V and J ends, which lost 3 bases and 5 bases, there was a span of 11 bases. The V gene's germline CDR1 is SGHRS and CDR2 YFSETQ. The CDR3 totals 13 residues. DNA for the CDR3: TGCGCCAGCAGCTCAAGCGCAGGGGAGACCCAGTACTTC. It encodes CASSSSAGETQYF.

The V and J genes are TRBV12-3 or TRBV12-4 and TRBJ2-7; D is perhaps TRBD2 (6 bases). V was trimmed by 6 bases and J by 2 bases, leaving 17 bases between them. This CDR3 has 15 amino acids. The CDR3 sequence is CASSKPGLGTYEQYF. The CDR3 bases are TGTGCCAGCAGCAAACCGGGACTGGGCACCTACGAGCAGTACTTC.

The CDR3 DNA reads TGTGCCAGCAGCTTATGGACAAGGAAGACCGGGGAGCTGTTTTTT. Protein: CASSLWTRKTGELFF. The J gene is TRBJ2-2, the V gene TRBV11-3, with a weak D call TRBD1 (5 bases). The V end was cut by 2 bases, the J end by 5 bases, with 12 bases between. CDR3 size: 15 residues. Per germline, CDR1 SGHNT and CDR2 YENEEA.

The genes are TRBV7-8 and TRBJ1-6, with D possibly matching TRBD1 (5 bases). CDR1 and CDR2 (germline): SGHVS, FQNEAQ. V was clipped by 7 bases and J by 7 bases, with 14 bases between them. This CDR3 has 14 residues. CDR3 DNA sequence: TGTGCCAGCACATCGACAGAGGGAAATTCACCCCTCCACTTT. Protein: CASTSTEGNSPLHF.

On this clonotype itself: The junction departs from germline at one end; a sequencing error may be responsible. The chain recombines TRBV6-2 or TRBV6-3 with TRBJ2-3; 7 bases map to TRBD1. Germline CDR1 and CDR2: MNHEY and SVGEGT. This CDR3 region has 15 residues. As DNA, the CDR3 is TGTTCCAGCGGTTACCGCAGGGTGGGACAGGATACGCAGTATTTT. This encodes CSSGYRRVGQDTQYF.

A remark on this clonotype: A single base separates this from a much larger clone, so it may be a read error. CDR3 protein: CSVSSQGSLEAFF. CDR3 coding DNA: TGCAGCGTCTCCAGCCAGGGCTCCCTTGAAGCTTTCTTT. The chain is built from TRBV29-1 and TRBJ1-1, with a possible D match to TRBD1 (5 bases). V lost 6 bases and J lost 7, with 18 bases in between. The CDR3 runs 13 residues. Germline lookup yields CDR1 SQVTM and CDR2 ANQGSEA. Variable domain in full (rest from reference TRBV29-1 and TRBJ1-1): SAVISQKPSRDICQRGTSLTIQCQVDSQVTMMFWYRQQPGQSLTLIATANQGSEATYESGFVIDKFPISRPNLTFSTLTVSNMSPEDSSIYLCSVSSQGSLEAFFGQGTRLTVV.

With regard to this clonotype: The junction and the germline gene differ at one end; a read error may be behind it. The chain uses TRBV19 and TRBJ1-6; TRBD1 might be the D (5 bases). Looked up from germline, CDR1 is LNHDA and CDR2 is SQIVND (reference sequence). CDR3 size: 15 residues. The CDR3 spells CASSRGSSYYSPLHF. The CDR3, as DNA: TGTGCCAGTAGTAGGGGGAGCTCCTATTATTCACCCCTCCACTTT.

The chain recombines TRBV28 with TRBJ1-5; D might be TRBD1 or TRBD2, each matching 5 bases. The end of the DNA fits TRBJ2-3 better, so the J call may be wrong. Germline V lookup: CDR1 MDHEN, CDR2 SYDVKM. This CDR3 comprises 11 residues. CDR3 in amino acids: CASSGTRPQYF. The CDR3 DNA is TGTGCCAGCAGTGGGACCCGGCCCCAGTATTTT.

This clonotype has only one observation. The chain recombines TRBV6-2 or TRBV6-3 with TRBJ2-5; D not resolved. V lost 7 bases and J 5 bases, leaving 26 bases between the germline ends. This CDR3 comprises 17 residues. The germline V gene has CDR1 MNHEY and CDR2 SVGEGT. The CDR3 nucleotides are TGTGCCAGCACCCACATTCAGTGTCGGACGATCGTGGAGACCCAGTACTTC. Residues: CASTHIQCRTIVETQYF.

As regards this clonotype: Possible read error: a much larger clone is one base away. The J gene is TRBJ2-2, the V gene TRBV10-2; 9 bases fit TRBD1. In germline, CDR1 is WSHSY, CDR2 SAAADI. The CDR3 runs 15 residues. V was clipped by 6 bases and J by 6 bases; unmatched bases: 8. CDR3 bases: TGCGCCAGCAGGGGACAGGGAATAATGGCCGGGGAGCTGTTTTTT. Translation: CASRGQGIMAGELFF.

The J gene is TRBJ2-1, the V gene TRBV11-3, with TRBD2 matching 8 bases. After removal of 10 bases from V and 4 bases from J, the junction contained 6 bases not matched to a gene. Germline values: CDR1 SGHNT, CDR2 YENEEA. The CDR3 has 13 amino acids. Written as DNA, the CDR3 is TGTGCCACCCGTTCTAGCGGGTACAATGAGCAGTTCTTC. This sequence encodes CATRSSGYNEQFF.

V and J are TRBV7-2 and TRBJ2-4, with 14 bases lining up with TRBD2. The CDR3 consists of 16 residues. The junction had 6 bases not matched to a gene; V was cut back by 3 bases and J by 8 bases. CDR1 is SGHTA, CDR2 FQGNSA, per germline. CDR3 sequence: CASSFRLAGGRDIQYF. The CDR3 nucleotides are TGTGCCAGCAGCTTTCGACTAGCGGGAGGGAGAGACATTCAGTACTTC.

This sequence joins TRBV6-1 and TRBJ1-2, with 10 bases identical to TRBD1. Germline CDR1 MNHNS, CDR2 SASEGT. J lost 5 bases, V lost 7 bases, and 4 bases had no gene match. The CDR3 is 13 amino acids. The DNA of the CDR3 is TGTGCCAGCACCCGACAGGGGGCATATGGCTACACCTTC. Its protein is CASTRQGAYGYTF.